The 10 T cell receptor beta chains in this list originate from one sample, sequenced in a study of T cell responses to AZD1222 COVID-19 vaccine. The repertoire was sequenced with immunoSEQ multiplex PCR; TCRdb's copy has only in-frame clones and lacks some. This table has over 100,000 clones, 90% to 95% appearing once. This material consisted of peripheral blood, taken on day 0 of AZD1222 vaccination. All receptors come from an adult in good health.

V is TRBV7-9 and J is TRBJ1-1; 9 nucleotides line up with TRBD1. The germline CDR1 and CDR2 sequences are SEHNR and FQNEAQ (reference sequence). After removal of 5 bases from V and 8 bases from J, the junction contained 6 bases not matched to a gene. The CDR3 has 13 residues. In DNA form, the CDR3 reads TGTGCCAGCAGCGCGGGACAGGGTCGAGAAGCTTTCTTT. Encoded protein: CASSAGQGREAFF.

The J gene is TRBJ1-1, the V gene TRBV19; D is perhaps TRBD1 (5 bases). CDR1 is LNHDA, CDR2 SQIVND, per germline (reference sequence). Trimming cost V 3 bases and J 3 bases, with 17 bases left between them. This CDR3 is 16 amino acids long. CDR3 protein: CASSIEIFAGDTEAFF. The CDR3 nucleotides are TGTGCCAGTAGTATTGAGATTTTCGCGGGGGACACTGAAGCTTTCTTT.

This rearrangement joins TRBV27 to TRBJ2-7; no definite D call. In germline, CDR1 is MNHEY, CDR2 SMNVEV (reference sequence). The CDR3 extends over 13 amino acids. The germline V and J ends were trimmed by 2 bases and 3 bases, with 8 bases remaining between them. CDR3 in amino acids: CASSLRPDYEQYF. CDR3 nucleotide sequence: TGTGCCAGCAGTTTAAGGCCAGACTACGAGCAGTACTTC.

The chain uses TRBV7-2 and TRBJ2-5; D tentatively fits TRBD1 or TRBD2 (5 bases each). Per germline, CDR1 SGHTA and CDR2 FQGNSA. This CDR3 region has 11 residues. V dropped 1 base and J dropped 10 bases, with 7 bases sitting between them. The CDR3 coding sequence is TGTGCCAGCAGCTTAGGGGGGAGCCAGTACTTC. This sequence encodes CASSLGGSQYF.

The V and J genes are TRBV12-5 and TRBJ1-1; the D is unclear. V was pared by 3 bases and J by 1 base, with 3 bases between. CDR1 LGHNT and CDR2 FRNRAP come from the germline V gene. CDR3 length: 12 amino acids. The CDR3 DNA is TGTGCTAGTGGTTTTTCGAACACTGAAGCTTTCTTT. Amino acids: CASGFSNTEAFF. The full variable domain, completed using reference TRBV12-5 and TRBJ1-1, is DARVTQTPRHKVTEMGQEVTMRCQPILGHNTVFWYRQTMMQGLELLAYFRNRAPLDDSGMPKDRFSAEMPDATLATLKIQPSEPRDSAVYFCASGFSNTEAFFGQGTRLTVV.

This chain's CDR3 is CATNPGGGTLNTEAFF. CDR3 sequence (DNA): TGTGCCACCAATCCCGGAGGAGGGACTCTGAACACTGAAGCTTTCTTT. This chain uses TRBV27 with TRBJ1-1, with a weak D call TRBD1 (5 bases). CDR1 is MNHEY and CDR2 is SMNVEV in the germline V gene (reference sequence). The CDR3 totals 16 residues. V lost 10 bases to trimming and J lost 0 bases, with 21 bases between them.

The chain employs TRBV7-9 and TRBJ2-1; TRBD1 might be the D (6 bases). V lost 0 bases to trimming and J lost 15 bases, with 12 bases between them. Germline CDR1 and CDR2: SEHNR and FQNEAQ (reference sequence). This CDR3 has 12 residues. CDR3 region: CASSLAQQTGFF. The CDR3 coding sequence is TGTGCCAGCAGCTTAGCCCAGCAGACAGGGTTCTTC.

Here the CDR3 reads CASTLAGAGNEQFF. The CDR3 nucleotides are TGCGCCAGCACCCTAGCCGGGGCGGGAAATGAGCAGTTCTTC. The rearrangement joins TRBV5-1 to TRBJ2-1; D perhaps matches TRBD2 (6 bases). The CDR3 sequence is 14 residues long. V lost 6 bases and J 7 bases, leaving 17 bases between the germline ends. Per the germline V gene, CDR1 is SGHRS and CDR2 is YFSETQ.

V usage is TRBV29-1 and J usage is TRBJ1-4, with D uncertain. Trimming removed 4 bases at V and 8 bases at J, with 8 bases between. This CDR3 contains 11 residues. CDR1 is SQVTM, CDR2 ANQGSEA, per germline. The CDR3 loop is CSVAVQEKLFF. Here the CDR3 DNA reads TGCAGCGTTGCGGTCCAAGAAAAACTGTTTTTT.

The chain recombines TRBV14 with TRBJ1-3, with no clear D. The CDR3 sequence is 13 residues long. Germline assignment: CDR1 SGHDN and CDR2 FVKESK. V lost 6 bases and J lost 0, with 6 bases in between. The CDR3 DNA reads as TGTGCCAGCAGGAGAGTCTCTGGAAACACCATATATTTT. It codes for CASRRVSGNTIYF.